Sequencing of this T cell receptor (beta chain) was carried out in a study of CD8 T cells in ankylosing spondylitis (dated by TCRdb to about 2017). For the study in its entirety: T cell receptor beta repertoires were profiled in healthy donors and ankylosing spondylitis patients so that disease-linked TCR variants could be found. Peripheral blood samples were taken, and synovial fluid was additionally collected from ankylosing spondylitis patients. The full study cohort comprised about 23 ankylosing spondylitis patients and some 100 healthy donors. The investigation overall reported the following: In peripheral blood, the disease-linked clones were found at relatively low frequencies and had a CD8+ phenotype. The disease-linked clones were reported to be significantly enriched in matched synovial fluid samples from ankylosing spondylitis patients. Some motif variants had previously been reported in the synovial fluid and blood of reactive arthritis patients, which suggests shared mechanisms of disease initiation. Blood from ankylosing spondylitis patients appeared to be characterized by a TCR beta motif composed of eight highly homologous amino acid variants.

Concerning this clonotype itself: Its antigen target is currently unknown. Base qualities are missing; no much larger clone stands one base away.

The germline V gene provides CDR1 MGHRA and CDR2 YSYEKL. The junction carries 10 bases between V and J, which are trimmed by 0 bases and 4 bases respectively. The CDR3 contains 15 residues, cysteine and phenylalanine counted. The sequence is cut down to CDR3 DNA, 45 bases in frame from base 1. Sequencing used an Illumina HiSeq 2500. TCR beta libraries were prepared by quantitative 5'-RACE with molecular barcodes. Concerning the study's data processing: A new computational method, built on a probabilistic model of VDJ rearrangement, was used to identify disease-linked TCR variants. In TCRdb, the public reads were trimmed at Q25 with fastp and aligned with MiXCR, with productive beta chains retained. Merged by CDR3 protein, the rows form single entries marked with the most common genes and DNA. V and J calls and clone size were set by TCRdb, not the authors. This sample lists 200,000 or so distinct CDR3 sequences; about 18% were detected once. Jointly, the top ten make up about 4.3% of the sample.

Recombination linked TRBV4-1 to TRBJ2-1; the D segment could be TRBD2, given 6 matching bases. The sample comprised blood, either unsorted or a sorted T cell fraction (not recorded which). This receptor was obtained from a male donor aged 10-30 years with ankylosing spondylitis or in good health (not recorded which). Donor details come from another sample of the same person, matched by shared clones. The sequence in DNA is TGCGCCAGCAGCCAAGACTCGACTAGTTACAATGAGCAGTTCTTC. It specifies CASSQDSTSYNEQFF.